These 21 T cell receptor beta chains share one sample of origin, sequenced in a study of monozygotic twins with inflammatory bowel disease. TCRdb reprocessed the 5' RACE reads, with one entry per CDR3 protein and no DNA. Its listing shows 150,000 to 200,000 distinct CDR3 sequences. The sequenced material came from blood. These TCRs come from a human donor with ulcerative colitis or Crohn's disease, or a healthy co-twin of an affected twin (not recorded which).

The V call is TRBV4-2, the J call TRBJ1-2; TCRdb designates TRBD1, a call that cannot be tested without DNA. CDR3 length: 16 residues. Germline V gives CDR1 LGHNA, CDR2 YNFKEQ. CDR3 region: CASSQETGGPLGGYTF.

The rearrangement joins TRBV15 to TRBJ2-7; no DNA is available, so the TRBD2 call from TCRdb remains unchecked. The CDR3 sequence is 16 residues long. The germline gives CDR1 LNHNV, CDR2 YYDKDF (reference sequence). CDR3 region: CATSRVLAGSSYEQYF.

The chain recombines TRBV29-1 with TRBJ2-3; the D gene TCRdb calls, TRBD1, cannot be checked with no DNA. Germline V lookup: CDR1 SQVTM, CDR2 ANQGSEA. This CDR3 spans 12 amino acids. CDR3 sequence reads: CSVAEGTDTQYF.

J is TRBJ2-5 and V is TRBV5-5. The CDR3 contains 13 residues. CDR1 and CDR2 (germline): SGHKS, YYEKEE (reference sequence). The CDR3 loop is CASSLPTQETQYF. The complete variable domain, with remaining parts taken from reference TRBV5-5 and TRBJ2-5, reads DAGVTQSPTHLIKTRGQQVTLRCSPISGHKSVSWYQQVLGQGPQFIFQYYEKEERGRGNFPDRFSARQFPNYSSELNVNALLLGDSALYLCASSLPTQETQYFGPGTRLLVL.

V usage is TRBV5-1 and J usage is TRBJ2-7; TCRdb indicates TRBD2, and absent DNA this call remains unverified. CDR1 is SGHRS, CDR2 YFSETQ, per germline. The CDR3 loop spans 15 amino acids. The CDR3 sequence is CASRLAGELSYEQYF. Full variable domain (missing parts from reference TRBV5-1 and TRBJ2-7): KAGVTQTPRYLIKTRGQQVTLSCSPISGHRSVSWYQQTPGQGLQFLFEYFSETQRNKGNFPGRFSGRQFSNSRSEMNVSTLELGDSALYLCASRLAGELSYEQYFGPGTRLTVT.

The chain has TRBV30 and TRBJ2-7; TCRdb's D call, TRBD1, is unchecked because there is no DNA. Germline V gene lookup returns CDR1 GTSNPN and CDR2 SVGIG (reference sequence). CDR3 length: 13 amino acids. CDR3: CAWSVDRNHEQYF. Looking up the rest from reference TRBV30 and TRBJ2-7 gives the full variable domain: SQTIHQWPATLVQPVGSPLSLECTVEGTSNPNLYWYRQAAGRGLQLLFYSVGIGQISSEVPQNLSASRPQDRQFILSSKKLLLSDSGFYLCAWSVDRNHEQYFGPGTRLTVT.

This chain links TRBV10-3 with TRBJ2-1; the D call of TRBD2 rests on TCRdb alone, since no DNA is present to check it. This CDR3 has 17 amino acids. From germline, CDR1 is ENHRY and CDR2 SYGVKD. This chain's CDR3 is CAISHGSSGKGDNEQFF.

This chain uses TRBV7-2 with TRBJ1-1; the D call of TRBD1 rests on TCRdb alone, since no DNA is present to check it. This CDR3 contains 13 residues. From germline, CDR1 is SGHTA and CDR2 FQGNSA. The CDR3 region is CASSRGLNTEAFF. Using reference TRBV7-2 and TRBJ1-1 for the parts outside the CDR3, the full variable domain is GAGVSQSPSNKVTEKGKDVELRCDPISGHTALYWYRQSLGQGLEFLIYFQGNSAPDKSGLPSDRFSAERTGGSVSTLTIQRTQQEDSAVYLCASSRGLNTEAFFGQGTRLTVV.

The chain has TRBV5-1 and TRBJ2-3; checking the TCRdb D call of TRBD2 is not possible without DNA. Germline V gene sequence: CDR1 SGHRS, CDR2 YFSETQ. The CDR3 is made up of 13 amino acids. CDR3 sequence reads: CASEGSITDTQYF.

The chain recombines TRBV12-3 or TRBV12-4 with TRBJ1-3; TCRdb names TRBD1, which stays unverified in the absence of DNA. This CDR3 is 14 amino acids long. The CDR3 here is CASSFQGGGNTIYF.

V usage is TRBV9 and J usage is TRBJ2-4; TCRdb outputs TRBD2, but without DNA this stays unchecked. Germline V CDR1 and CDR2: SGDLS, YYNGEE. There are 13 residues in the CDR3. The CDR3 spells CASSPRSGPLQYF.

The chain has TRBV29-1 and TRBJ2-6. Germline CDR1 reads SQVTM; CDR2 reads ANQGSEA. The CDR3 spans 12 residues. CDR3 loop: CSVDSGANVLTF.

The genes are TRBV10-3 and TRBJ2-1; TCRdb proposes TRBD2, but this gene call is untestable without DNA. The germline gives CDR1 ENHRY, CDR2 SYGVKD. The CDR3 spans 17 residues. The CDR3: CAISDSHLAGSFDEQFF.

The chain employs TRBV6-1 and TRBJ1-2; the TRBD1 assignment by TCRdb is unverifiable without DNA. There are 14 residues in the CDR3. In germline, CDR1 is MNHNS, CDR2 SASEGT. The CDR3 protein is CASSAYRGNYGYTF.

The V call is TRBV3-1, the J call TRBJ2-1. The CDR3 spans 13 residues. The germline gives CDR1 LGHDT, CDR2 YNNKEL (reference sequence). The CDR3 protein is CASSRGPHNEQFF.

The V and J genes are TRBV5-1 and TRBJ1-1. Germline values: CDR1 SGHRS, CDR2 YFSETQ. CDR3 size: 13 residues. This chain's CDR3 is CASSSPTNTEAFF.

The chain is built from TRBV5-1 and TRBJ2-7; TCRdb designates TRBD2, a call that cannot be tested without DNA. There are 15 residues in the CDR3. Germline-derived CDR1 and CDR2 are SGHRS and YFSETQ. Here the CDR3 reads CASSILAGPTSEQYF.

J is TRBJ1-3 and V is TRBV5-6; absent DNA, TCRdb's TRBD1 call cannot be checked. The CDR3 has 16 amino acids. The germline gives CDR1 SGHDT, CDR2 YYEEEE. CDR3 residues: CASSPPLGGKGNTIYF.

This chain's CDR3 is CASSLRAGGPSYEQYF. The genes are TRBV27 and TRBJ2-7; TCRdb calls TRBD2, which cannot be checked without DNA. CDR1 is MNHEY and CDR2 is SMNVEV in the germline V gene (reference sequence). The CDR3 is made up of 16 amino acids.

The chain links TRBV6-2 or TRBV6-3 to TRBJ2-7; TCRdb gives TRBD2 as the D gene, but with no DNA this cannot be confirmed. The CDR3 length is 14 residues. Germline-derived CDR1 and CDR2 are MNHEY and SVGEGT. The chain's CDR3 is CASSYSPAHYEQYF.

V is TRBV5-6 and J is TRBJ2-5. The CDR3 has 16 residues. The germline gives CDR1 SGHDT, CDR2 YYEEEE. The CDR3 region is CASSLTKLARQETQYF.